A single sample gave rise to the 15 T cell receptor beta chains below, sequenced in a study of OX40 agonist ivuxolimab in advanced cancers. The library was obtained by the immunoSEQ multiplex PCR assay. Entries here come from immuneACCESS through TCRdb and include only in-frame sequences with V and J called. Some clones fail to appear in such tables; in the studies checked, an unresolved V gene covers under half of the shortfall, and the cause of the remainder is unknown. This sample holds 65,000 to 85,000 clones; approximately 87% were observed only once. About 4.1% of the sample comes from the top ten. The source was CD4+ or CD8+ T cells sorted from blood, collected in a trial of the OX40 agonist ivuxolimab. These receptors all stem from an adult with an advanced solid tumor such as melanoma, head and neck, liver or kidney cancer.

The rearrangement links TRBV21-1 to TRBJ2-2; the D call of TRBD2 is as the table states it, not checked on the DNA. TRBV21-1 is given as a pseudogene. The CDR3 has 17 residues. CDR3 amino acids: CASLATIPGLNTGELFF. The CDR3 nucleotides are TGTGCCAGCCTGGCAACCATCCCGGGACTTAACACCGGGGAGCTGTTTTTT.

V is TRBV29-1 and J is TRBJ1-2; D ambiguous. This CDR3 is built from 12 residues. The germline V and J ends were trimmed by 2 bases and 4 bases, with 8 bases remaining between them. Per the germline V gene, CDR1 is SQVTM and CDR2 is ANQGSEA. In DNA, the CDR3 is TGCAGCGTTGAAAACAGCCGCTATGGCTACACCTTC. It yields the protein CSVENSRYGYTF.

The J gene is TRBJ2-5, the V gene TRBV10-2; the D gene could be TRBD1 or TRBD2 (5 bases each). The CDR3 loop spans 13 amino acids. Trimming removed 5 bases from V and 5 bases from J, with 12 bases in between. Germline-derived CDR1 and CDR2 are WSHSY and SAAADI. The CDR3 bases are TGCGCCAGCAGTAAGGGGACGTATGAGACCCAGTACTTC. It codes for CASSKGTYETQYF.

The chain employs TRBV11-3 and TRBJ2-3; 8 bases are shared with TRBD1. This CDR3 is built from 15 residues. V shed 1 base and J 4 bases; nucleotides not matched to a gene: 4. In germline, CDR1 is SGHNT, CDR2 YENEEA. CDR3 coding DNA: TGTGCCAGCAGCTTAGGCGCAGGGGGCCCAGATACGCAGTATTTT. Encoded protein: CASSLGAGGPDTQYF.

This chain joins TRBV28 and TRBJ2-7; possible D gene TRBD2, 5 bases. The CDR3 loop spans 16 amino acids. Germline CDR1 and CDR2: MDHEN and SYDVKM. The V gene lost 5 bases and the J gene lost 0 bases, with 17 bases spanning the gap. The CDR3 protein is CASSPLGERLSYEQYF. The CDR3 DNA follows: TGTGCCAGCAGTCCGCTCGGAGAGCGGCTCTCCTACGAGCAGTACTTC.

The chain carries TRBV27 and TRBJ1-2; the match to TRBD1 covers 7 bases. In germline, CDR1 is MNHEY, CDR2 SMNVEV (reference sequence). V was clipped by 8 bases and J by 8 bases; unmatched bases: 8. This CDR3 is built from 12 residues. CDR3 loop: CASRTTGRGYTF. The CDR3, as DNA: TGTGCCAGCCGTACGACAGGGCGCGGCTACACCTTC.

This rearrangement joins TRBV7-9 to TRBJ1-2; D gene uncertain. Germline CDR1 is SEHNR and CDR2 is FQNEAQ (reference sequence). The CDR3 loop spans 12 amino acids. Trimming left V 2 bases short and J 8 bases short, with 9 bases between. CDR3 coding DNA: TGTGCCAGCAGCTTAAGTGAAGAGGGCTACACCTTC. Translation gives CASSLSEEGYTF.

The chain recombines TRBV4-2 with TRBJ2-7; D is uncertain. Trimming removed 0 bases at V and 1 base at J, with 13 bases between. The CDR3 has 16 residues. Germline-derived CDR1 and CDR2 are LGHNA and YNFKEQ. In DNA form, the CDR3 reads TGTGCCAGCAGCCAAGAAGTCTTAGTCGGATCCTACGAGCAGTACTTC. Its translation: CASSQEVLVGSYEQYF.

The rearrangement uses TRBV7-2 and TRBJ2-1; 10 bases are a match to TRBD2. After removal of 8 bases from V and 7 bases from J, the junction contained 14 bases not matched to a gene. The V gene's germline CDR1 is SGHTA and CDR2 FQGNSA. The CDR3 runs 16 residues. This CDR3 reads CASGSSGRAVGNEQFF. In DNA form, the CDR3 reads TGTGCCAGCGGTTCCAGCGGGAGGGCCGTGGGTAATGAGCAGTTCTTC.

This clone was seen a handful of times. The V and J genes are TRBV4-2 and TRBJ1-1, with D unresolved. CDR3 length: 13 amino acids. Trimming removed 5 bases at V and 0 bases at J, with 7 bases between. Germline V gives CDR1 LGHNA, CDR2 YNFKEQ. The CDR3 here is CASSVRVNTEAFF. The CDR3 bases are TGTGCCAGCAGCGTGAGAGTGAACACTGAAGCTTTCTTT.

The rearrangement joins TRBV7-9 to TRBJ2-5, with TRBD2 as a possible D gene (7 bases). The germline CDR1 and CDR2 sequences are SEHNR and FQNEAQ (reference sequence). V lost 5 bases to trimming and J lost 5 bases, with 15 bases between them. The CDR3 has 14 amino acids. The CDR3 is CASSIPRGGETQYF. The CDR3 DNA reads TGTGCCAGCAGCATTCCTAGGGGGGGGGAGACCCAGTACTTC.

CDR3: CASSSFGVGNTEAFF. The CDR3 region has the DNA TGTGCCAGCAGCTCCTTCGGGGTTGGGAACACTGAAGCTTTCTTT. The gene calls are TRBV11-2 and TRBJ1-1; D gene unclear. Between the trimmed V and J ends, which lost 4 bases and 1 base, there was a span of 13 bases. The CDR3 loop spans 15 amino acids. Per the germline V gene, CDR1 is SGHAT and CDR2 is FQNNGV. The full variable domain, completed using reference TRBV11-2 and TRBJ1-1, is EAGVAQSPRYKIIEKRQSVAFWCNPISGHATLYWYQQILGQGPKLLIQFQNNGVVDDSQLPKDRFSAERLKGVDSTLKIQPAKLEDSAVYLCASSSFGVGNTEAFFGQGTRLTVV.

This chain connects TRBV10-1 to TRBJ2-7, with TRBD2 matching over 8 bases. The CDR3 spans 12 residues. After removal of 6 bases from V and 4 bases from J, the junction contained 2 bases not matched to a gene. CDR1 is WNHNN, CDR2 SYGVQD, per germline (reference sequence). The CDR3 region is CASSREGYEQYF. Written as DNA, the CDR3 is TGCGCCAGCAGCCGGGAGGGGTACGAGCAGTACTTC.

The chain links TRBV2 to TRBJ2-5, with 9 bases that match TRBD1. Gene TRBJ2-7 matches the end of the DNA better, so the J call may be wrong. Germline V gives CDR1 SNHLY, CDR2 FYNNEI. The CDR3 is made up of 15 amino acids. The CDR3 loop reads CASRLTGQGRYEQYF. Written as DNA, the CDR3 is TGTGCCAGCAGACTTACGGGACAGGGACGCTACGAGCAGTACTTC.

CDR3 protein: CASSSQALLEAFF. The CDR3 nucleotides read TGTGCCAGCAGTTCCCAGGCACTACTTGAAGCTTTCTTT. The chain couples TRBV6-5 to TRBJ1-1, with D uncertain. Germline CDR1 reads MNHEY; CDR2 reads SVGAGI. V lost 4 bases and J lost 7, with 13 bases in between. This CDR3 is built from 13 residues.